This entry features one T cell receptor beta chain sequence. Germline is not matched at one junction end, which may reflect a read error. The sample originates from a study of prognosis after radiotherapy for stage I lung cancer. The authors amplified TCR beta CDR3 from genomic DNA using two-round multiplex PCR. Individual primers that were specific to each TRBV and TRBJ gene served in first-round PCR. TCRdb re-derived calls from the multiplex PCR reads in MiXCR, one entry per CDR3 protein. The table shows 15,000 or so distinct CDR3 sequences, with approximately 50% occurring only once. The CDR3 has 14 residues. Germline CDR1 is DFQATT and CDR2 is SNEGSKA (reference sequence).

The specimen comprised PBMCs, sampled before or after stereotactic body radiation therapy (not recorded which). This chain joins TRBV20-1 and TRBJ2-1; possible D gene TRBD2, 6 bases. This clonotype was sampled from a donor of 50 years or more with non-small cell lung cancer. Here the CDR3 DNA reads TGCAGTGCCACTAACCCGGGGGTCCGGAATGAGCAGTTATTC. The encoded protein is CSATNPGVRNEQLF.